The 18 T cell receptor delta chains below all came from one sample that was sequenced in a study of gamma-delta chains in newborns, infants, children. TCRdb re-called the reads using CATT. The data hold approximately 1,500 delta-chain clones, with about 1.1% observed a single time. Sequenced: blood. These receptor sequences come from a child in good health.

This clone was found a few times. This may be a read error: a much more frequent sequence differs by one nucleotide. This CDR3 is also generated by other DNA sequences in the sample. The chain uses TRDV2 and TRDJ1; D not resolved. Germline CDR1 reads GEAIGNYY; CDR2 reads EKD. CDR3 length: 20 amino acids. Trimming removed 0 bases from V and 0 bases from J, with 25 bases in between. This CDR3 is CACDTGPHGKVPIHTDKLIF. The CDR3, as DNA: TGTGCCTGTGACACCGGCCCCCACGGCAAGGTACCCATCCACACCGATAAACTCATCTTT.

This clone has just a few counts. A far larger clone differs by one base, so this is likely a read error. The same CDR3 can be traced to other DNA sequences in this sample. The chain links TRDV2 to TRDJ1; 8 bases fit TRDD3. In germline, CDR1 is GEAIGNYY, CDR2 EKD. The CDR3 consists of 14 residues. CDR3 nucleotides: TGTGCCTGTGACAAGCTGGGGGACACCGACAAACTCATCTTT. It yields the protein CACDKLGDTDKLIF.

This clone has more than one count but fewer than ten. With a far larger clone one base away, a read error is the likely cause. Other nucleotide sequences from this sample produce the same CDR3. The chain recombines TRDV1 with TRDJ1; 8 nucleotides agree with TRDD3. This CDR3 region has 17 residues. Germline CDR1 and CDR2: TSWWSYY and QGS. The DNA of the CDR3 is TGTGCTCTTGGGGAACACTGGGGGGGAGTGTACACCGATAAGCTCATCTTT. This gives the protein CALGEHWGGVYTDKLIF.

This clone was detected only a few times. This may stem from a read error, because a much larger clone lies one nucleotide away. The rearrangement links TRDV1 to TRDJ1; 7 bases are a match to TRDD3. This CDR3 has 23 amino acids. Germline-derived CDR1 and CDR2 are TSWWSYY and QGS. Here the CDR3 reads CALRELAISFRINWGQYTDKLIF. As DNA, the CDR3 is TGTGCTCTTAGGGAACTAGCTATAAGCTTCCGGATCAACTGGGGCCAGTACACCGATAAACTCATCTTT.

This clone was counted only a few times. This sequence is one base from a far larger clone and is likely a read error. The chain joins TRDV2 to TRDJ1; 7 bases map to TRDD3. The CDR3 sequence is 14 residues long. The germline V gene has CDR1 GEAIGNYY and CDR2 EKD. With 5 bases clipped from V and 2 bases from J, the junction kept 7 bases outside the gene matches. Written as DNA, the CDR3 is TGTGCCTGTGGCACTTGGGGGAGAACCGATAAACTCATCTTT. Translation gives CACGTWGRTDKLIF.

This clone was observed a handful of times. This DNA's translation differs at residue 8 from TCRdb's protein, which comes from a much larger clone; a read error is likely, and the protein shown is translated from the DNA. The chain combines TRDV2 with TRDJ3; D remains unclear. The V gene's germline CDR1 is GEAIGNYY and CDR2 EKD. V was trimmed by 0 bases and J by 2 bases, leaving 16 bases between them. This CDR3 comprises 19 residues. The CDR3 DNA reads TGTGCCTGTGACACCGTGCTGGCGGGCCAGACCTGGGACACCCGACAGATGTTTTTC. Translation: CACDTVLAGQTWDTRQMFF.

Notes on this clone: With only one base between it and a far larger clone, this is likely a read error. This sample includes further DNA sequences coding for the same CDR3. The V and J genes are TRDV2 and TRDJ1; TRDD3 aligns across 7 bases. This CDR3 spans 17 amino acids. V lost 0 bases, J lost 11 bases, and 20 bases stayed unmatched. Germline V lookup: CDR1 GEAIGNYY, CDR2 EKD. The CDR3 protein is CACDTVSVGDYRSGLIF. The CDR3, as DNA: TGTGCCTGTGACACCGTGAGCGTGGGGGACTACCGCTCGGGCCTCATCTTT.

About this clone: A far larger clone is just one base off, so this is likely a read error. The V gene is TRDV2, the J gene TRDJ1, with 7 bases matching TRDD3. Germline V lookup: CDR1 GEAIGNYY, CDR2 EKD. Trimming at V came to 3 bases and at J to 11 bases, leaving 23 bases not matched to a gene. The CDR3 loop spans 17 amino acids. The CDR3 is CACDAVSVGDYRSGLIF. CDR3 bases: TGTGCCTGTGACGCCGTGAGCGTGGGGGACTACCGCTCAGGCCTCATCTTT.

Concerning this clone: A far larger clone is just one base off, so this is likely a read error. The chain carries TRDV2 and TRDJ1; TRDD3 might be the D (6 bases). Germline CDR1 reads GEAIGNYY; CDR2 reads EKD. The CDR3 is 21 amino acids. V lost 1 base and J 4 bases, leaving 33 bases between the germline ends. The CDR3 nucleotides are TGTGCCTGTGACACGATTCCGGTGGGCGGCCCGGGGATTAGGGAATACGATAAACTCATCTTT. Translating gives CACDTIPVGGPGIREYDKLIF.

Of note for this clone: It is likely a read error: a sequence one base away is far more abundant. The sample holds other DNA sequences that translate to the same CDR3. The V gene is TRDV2, the J gene TRDJ1, with a weak D call TRDD3 (6 bases). CDR1 and CDR2 (germline): GEAIGNYY, EKD. The V end lost 0 bases, the J end lost 0 bases, and 16 bases lay between the germline ends. The CDR3 loop spans 17 amino acids. CDR3 bases: TGTGCCTGTGACACCCTGATACTGGGAGCGTACACCGATAAACTCATCTTT. Translated, it gives CACDTLILGAYTDKLIF.

About this clone: The protein in TCRdb stems from a much larger clone and differs at residue 5 from this DNA's translation, likely a read error; here the protein is translated from the DNA. J is TRDJ1 and V is TRDV2, with 7 nucleotides matching TRDD3. V lost 3 bases, J lost 0 bases, and 21 bases stayed unmatched. Germline V gene lookup returns CDR1 GEAIGNYY and CDR2 EKD. The CDR3 has 20 amino acids. CDR3 residues: CACDALLVLGTSKYTDKLIF. CDR3 in DNA: TGTGCCTGTGACGCTCTGCTGGTACTGGGGACCTCGAAGTACACCGATAAACTCATCTTT.

Concerning this clone: TCRdb's entry gives the protein of a much larger clone, which mismatches this DNA's translation at residue 14, likely from a read error; the protein reported here is translated from the DNA. The chain uses TRDV3 and TRDJ1, with 12 bases identical to TRDD3. The CDR3 is 17 amino acids. Germline lookup yields CDR1 TVYSNPD and CDR2 GDNSRS (reference sequence). The CDR3 DNA reads TGTGCCTTTGTGCCTGGGGGATACGCGAAAGGATTCGATAACCTCATCTTT. Its translation: CAFVPGGYAKGFDNLIF.

Remarks on this clone: A far larger clone is one nucleotide away, so this likely arose from a read error. This chain joins TRDV2 and TRDJ1, with D perhaps TRDD3 (6 bases). CDR1 is GEAIGNYY and CDR2 is EKD in the germline V gene. This CDR3 has 21 residues. V was clipped by 1 base and J by 3 bases, with 32 bases between them. DNA for the CDR3: TGTGCCTGTGACACGATTCCGGTGGGCGACCCGGGGATTAGGGAATCCGATAAACTCATCTTT. As protein: CACDTIPVGDPGIRESDKLIF.

This clone was detected only a few times. A far larger clone is only one base removed, so a read error is likely. This sample includes further DNA sequences coding for the same CDR3. This rearrangement joins TRDV2 to TRDJ1; maybe TRDD3 (6 bases). The CDR3 is 21 amino acids. The V gene lost 1 base and the J gene lost 3 bases, with 32 bases spanning the gap. Germline V gene data show CDR1 as GEAIGNYY and CDR2 as EKD. The CDR3 loop reads CACDTIPVGGPGIRESDKLIF. Written as DNA, the CDR3 is TGTGCCTGTGACACGATTCCGGTGGGCGGCCCGGGGATTCGGGAATCCGATAAACTCATCTTT.

This clone was counted a few times. The TCRdb protein comes from a much larger clone and disagrees with this DNA's translation at residue 7, likely due to a read error; the protein given here is derived from the DNA. The chain is built from TRDV2 and TRDJ1; 9 bases match TRDD3. With V trimmed by 2 bases and J by 0 bases, 15 bases remained unmatched. The CDR3 contains 19 residues. The germline V gene has CDR1 GEAIGNYY and CDR2 EKD. CDR3 nucleotide sequence: TGTGCCTGTGACAGCATACCGGGGGATACACAAAGATACACCGATAAACTCATCTTT. It codes for CACDSIPGDTQRYTDKLIF.

This clone was counted only a few times. This clone may be a read error of a much larger clone one base away. V is TRDV1 and J is TRDJ1; D may be TRDD3 (6 bases). Germline V gives CDR1 TSWWSYY, CDR2 QGS. V gave up 9 bases and J gave up 2 bases, with 25 bases separating them. The CDR3 loop spans 17 amino acids. The chain's CDR3 is CALHAGWGSFMTDKLIF. CDR3 nucleotides: TGTGCTCTCCACGCGGGCTGGGGTTCCTTTATGACCGATAAACTCATCTTT.

Comment on this clone: A much larger clone lies one base from this, so it may be a read error. The same CDR3 also results from other DNA sequences found in this sample. V gene TRDV1 combines with J gene TRDJ1; 9 bases match TRDD3. V was clipped by 0 bases and J by 4 bases; unmatched bases: 21. Germline CDR1 reads TSWWSYY; CDR2 reads QGS. The CDR3 runs 21 residues. The DNA of the CDR3 is TGTGCTCTTGGGGAACTATCCTTTCCTACATCGGTACTGGGGGAAATCGATAAACTCATCTTT. Encoded protein: CALGELSFPTSVLGEIDKLIF.

About this clone itself: This may be a read error: a much more frequent sequence differs by one nucleotide. The chain couples TRDV2 to TRDJ1; 13 bases are a match to TRDD3. The CDR3 has 20 amino acids. Germline CDR1 reads GEAIGNYY; CDR2 reads EKD. In DNA form, the CDR3 reads TGTGCCTGTGGCACCTCCCCCAACTGGGGGATACGGGAGTACACCGATAAACTCATCTTT. Protein: CACGTSPNWGIREYTDKLIF.